This T cell receptor beta chain was captured in a study of T cell repertoires in cytomegalovirus infection. Study results and caveats: Summed public TCR beta family frequency identified CMV carriers bearing the relevant HLA. Ex vivo responses were dominated by HLA-C-restricted CMV-specific TCR beta clonotypes.

The CDR3 is 20 amino acids. CDR1 is DFQATT and CDR2 is SNEGSKA in the germline V gene (reference sequence). V dropped 0 bases and J dropped 2; count of bases not matched to a gene: 13. Points on this clonotype: The antigen is unknown.

TCRdb recomputed calls from the reads with MiXCR, one row per CDR3 protein. The sample gives some 300,000 distinct CDR3 sequences, around 10% of which show up once; around 2.4% is in the top ten. Sequencing was performed on PBMCs. This TCR was sampled from a human donor in good health (CMV status not recorded). Some clones in this sample may be carry-over from other donors' samples. The chain employs TRBV20-1 and TRBJ2-6, with TRBD2 matching 10 bases. The CDR3 here is CSARDRSSGGPLAGANVLTF. CDR3 nucleotides: TGCAGTGCTAGAGATCGGAGTAGCGGGGGGCCCCTTGCTGGGGCCAACGTCCTGACTTTC.